This TCR beta chain was captured in a study of CD8+ T cells in alopecia areata. In the study overall: Oral tofacitinib, 5 to 10 mg twice daily, was given in an open-label trial. Findings and limits, study-wide: Scalp sequencing captures resident alphabeta T cells of normal skin too.

Sequencing used cDNA as its template, made by extracting RNA and reverse transcribing it. The repertoire was sequenced with immunoSEQ multiplex PCR; TCRdb's copy has only in-frame clones and lacks some. This sample has around 100,000 clones, with 55% to 60% found just once. Comment on this clone: The antigen is undetermined.

The sample's treatment: oral pan-JAK inhibitor, 5-10 mg twice daily. Sorting of CD4+ and CD8+ T cells was performed on PBMCs. The germline V gene has CDR1 MNHNS and CDR2 SASEGT. The V segment lost 5 bases and the J segment 4 bases; nucleotides outside the gene matches: 7. The CDR3 is made up of 15 amino acids. This receptor was taken from a human donor with alopecia areata. This chain links TRBV6-1 with TRBJ2-1, with 8 nucleotides matching TRBD2. This specimen was CD4+ T cells sorted from blood, taken at week 24, from a patient treated with tofacitinib. The CDR3 DNA reads as TGTGCCAGCAGTCGCAGCGGGGGTCGATACAATGAGCAGTTCTTC. Residues: CASSRSGGRYNEQFF.